The clone carrying this TCR beta chain came up many times. The target antigen is unknown. CDR1 GTSNPN and CDR2 SVGIG come from the germline V gene (reference sequence). The CDR3 spans 12 residues. V lost 2 bases to trimming and J lost 4 bases, with 6 bases between them. The entry originates in a study of regulatory T cells in long-lasting Graves disease. About the study: For under 3 months, newly diagnosed Graves' patients had been taking antithyroid drugs. Notes on the study in general: Under persistent disease, TRBV28, TRBJ1-2 and TRBJ2-5 were used preferentially.

Arm-PCR of CDR3 regions with iRepertoire HTBI primers generated TCR beta libraries. Via MiXCR, TCRdb re-called the multiplex PCR reads, giving one row per CDR3 protein. The table has roughly 530,000 distinct CDR3 sequences, roughly a sixth seen once. Time point described: newly diagnosed GD, antithyroid drugs for less than 3 months. RNA from PBMCs was the source of the TCR library. These data were also filed under a second study, of T cells in Graves' hyperthyroidism and ophthalmopathy.

The clonotype comes from a woman aged 35 to 59 with Graves disease. Source: peripheral blood mononuclear cells (PBMCs), taken at new diagnosis, from a patient treated with antithyroid drugs. The chain is built from TRBV30 and TRBJ1-3; D unclear. CDR3 nucleotides: TGTGCCTGGAGTCAGACCGGAAACACCATATATTTT. Translated: CAWSQTGNTIYF.